This TCR beta chain was retrieved from a study of shared clonotypes between healthy human individuals. Study information: Donors consisted of two women and three men between 18 and 49.

This clone was picked up a small number of times. What it binds is unknown. The sample contains more than one DNA sequence encoding this CDR3. Negatively enriched CD4+ T cells were divided by CD45RA into naive and memory. Per germline, CDR1 PRHDT and CDR2 FYEKMQ (reference sequence). CDR3 length equals 14 residues. Trimming took 5 bases from V and 6 from J; bases not matched to a gene: 9. Sequencing was performed with immunoSEQ multiplex PCR; in TCRdb, only in-frame clones are kept and a portion is missing. The top ten clones hold roughly 0.42% of a sample with about 1.5 million clones, about 98% of them seen once. Study-level points and caveats: Donor scarcity curtailed the genetic and exposure-history diversity represented herein. Sampling used blood alone; tissue repertoires probably differ.

The chain has TRBV13 and TRBJ2-7; 8 bases are a match to TRBD2. The sequencing sample was made of naive CD4+ T cells sorted from blood. Subset specified: CD45RA+ positively selected. The receptor was isolated from a man aged 30 to 39 in good health. The CDR3 DNA reads as TGTGCCAGCAGCCCCAGGACTAGCTTAGGCGAGCAGTACTTC. This codes for CASSPRTSLGEQYF.